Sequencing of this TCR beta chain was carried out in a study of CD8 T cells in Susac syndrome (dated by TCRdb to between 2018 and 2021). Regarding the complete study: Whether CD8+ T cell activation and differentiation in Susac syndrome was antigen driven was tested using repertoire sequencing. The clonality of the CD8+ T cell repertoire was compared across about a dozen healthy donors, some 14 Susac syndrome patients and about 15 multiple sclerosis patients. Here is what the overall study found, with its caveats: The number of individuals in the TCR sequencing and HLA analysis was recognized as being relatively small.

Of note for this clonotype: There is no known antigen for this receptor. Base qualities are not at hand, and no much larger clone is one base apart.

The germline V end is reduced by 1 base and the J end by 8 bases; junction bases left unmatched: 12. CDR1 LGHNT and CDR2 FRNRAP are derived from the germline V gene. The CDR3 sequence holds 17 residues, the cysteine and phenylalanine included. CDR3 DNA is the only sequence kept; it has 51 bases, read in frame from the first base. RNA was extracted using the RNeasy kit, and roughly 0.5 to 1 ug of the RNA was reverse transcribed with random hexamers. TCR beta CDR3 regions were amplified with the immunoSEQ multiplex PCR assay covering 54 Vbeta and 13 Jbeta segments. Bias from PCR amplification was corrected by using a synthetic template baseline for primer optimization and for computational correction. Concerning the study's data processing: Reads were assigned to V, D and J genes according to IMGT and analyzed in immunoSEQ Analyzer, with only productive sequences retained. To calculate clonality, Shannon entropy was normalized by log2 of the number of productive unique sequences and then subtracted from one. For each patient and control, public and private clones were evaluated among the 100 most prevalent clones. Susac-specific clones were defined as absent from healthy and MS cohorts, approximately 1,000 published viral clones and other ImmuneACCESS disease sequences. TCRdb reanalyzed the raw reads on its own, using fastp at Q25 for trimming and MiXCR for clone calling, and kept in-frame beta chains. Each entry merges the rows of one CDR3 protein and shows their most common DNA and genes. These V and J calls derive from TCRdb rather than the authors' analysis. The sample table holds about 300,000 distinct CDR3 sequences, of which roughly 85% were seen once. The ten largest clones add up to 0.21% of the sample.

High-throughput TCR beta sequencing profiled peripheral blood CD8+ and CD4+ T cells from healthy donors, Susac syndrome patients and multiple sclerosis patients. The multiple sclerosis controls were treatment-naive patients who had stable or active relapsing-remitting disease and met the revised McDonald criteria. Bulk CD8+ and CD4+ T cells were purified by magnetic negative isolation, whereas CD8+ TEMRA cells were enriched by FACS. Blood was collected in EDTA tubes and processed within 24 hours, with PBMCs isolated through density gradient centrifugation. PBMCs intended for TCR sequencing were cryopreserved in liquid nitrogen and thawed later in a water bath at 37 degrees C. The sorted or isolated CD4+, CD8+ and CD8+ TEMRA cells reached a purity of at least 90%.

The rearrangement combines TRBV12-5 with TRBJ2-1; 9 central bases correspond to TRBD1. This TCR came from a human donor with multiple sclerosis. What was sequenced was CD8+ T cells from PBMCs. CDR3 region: CASGLANLVGTGHEQFF. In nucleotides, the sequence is TGTGCTAGTGGTTTGGCGAATTTAGTCGGGACAGGGCATGAGCAGTTCTTC.